This T cell receptor beta chain was documented in a study of T cells in Graves' hyperthyroidism and ophthalmopathy. Germline V lookup: CDR1 SEHNR, CDR2 FQNEAQ (reference sequence). The CDR3 length is 14 residues. V lost 5 bases and J lost 5; bases outside the gene matches: 7. Researchers took RNA transcripts and amplified the TCR beta CDR3 regions from them. During a first-round RT-PCR of the TCR CDR3, the HTBI primer set was used. TCRdb re-analysed the multiplex PCR reads in MiXCR, keeping a single row per CDR3 protein. Of roughly 530,000 distinct CDR3 sequences in the sample, 17% were seen once. This clonotype was seen a handful of times.

The V and J genes are TRBV7-9 and TRBJ2-5; 8 bases agree with TRBD1. Sequencing was performed on blood. The TCR comes from a woman between 18 and 29 years old with Graves' ophthalmopathy. The CDR3 DNA sequence: TGTGCCAGCAGCCCGACAGGGGTTCTTGAGACCCAGTACTTC. Translating it yields CASSPTGVLETQYF.